This T cell receptor beta chain was recorded in a study of low-dose radiotherapy and immunotherapy resistance in tumors. Study-wide background: Cohort 1 got 0.5 Gy per fraction every 2 weeks, 6.5 Gy in total.

Time point specified: after trial treatment. Specified treatment: LDRT plus nivolumab, ipilimumab, low-dose cyclophosphamide and aspirin (RACIN trial). Low-dose radiotherapy, low-dose cyclophosphamide, aspirin, ipilimumab and nivolumab were all given to the donors. Eligibility required advanced solid tumors lacking tumor-infiltrating lymphocytes. Looked up from germline, CDR1 is LNHNV and CDR2 is YYDKDF (reference sequence). The CDR3 covers 15 residues. With 5 bases removed from V and 0 bases from J, the gap between germline ends came to 13 bases. This clonotype was counted at least ten times. cDNA synthesis used a TRAV/TRBV-specific primer set for both chains. Both a constant-region primer and a V-primer adapter served to amplify TCRs across roughly 22 PCR cycles. TCRdb reprocessed the reads with MiXCR, giving one entry per CDR3 protein. This table holds 95,000 to 100,000 distinct CDR3 sequences, under 25% found once.

V and J are TRBV15 and TRBJ2-5, with D possibly TRBD2 on 7 matching bases. Sequencing used PBMCs, obtained after low-dose radiotherapy plus immunotherapy. The TCR comes from a male donor with prostate cancer. CDR3 nucleotide sequence: TGTGCCACCAGCTCCCCCGGGGGGCACCAAGAGACCCAGTACTTC. It specifies CATSSPGGHQETQYF.